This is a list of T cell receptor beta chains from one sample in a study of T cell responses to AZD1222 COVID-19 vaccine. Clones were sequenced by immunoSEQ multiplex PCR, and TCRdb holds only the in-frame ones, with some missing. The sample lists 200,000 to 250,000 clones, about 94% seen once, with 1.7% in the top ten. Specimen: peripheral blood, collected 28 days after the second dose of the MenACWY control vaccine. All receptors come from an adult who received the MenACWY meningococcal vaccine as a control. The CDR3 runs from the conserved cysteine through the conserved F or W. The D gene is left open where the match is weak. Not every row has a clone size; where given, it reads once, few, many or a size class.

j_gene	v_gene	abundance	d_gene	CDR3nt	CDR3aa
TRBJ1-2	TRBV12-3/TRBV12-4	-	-	TGTGCCAGCAGTTTTGGGGGTGGCTACACCTTC	CASSFGGGYTF
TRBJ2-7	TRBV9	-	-	TGTGCCAGCAGCGTAGACGGTCACGAGCAGTACTTC	CASSVDGHEQYF
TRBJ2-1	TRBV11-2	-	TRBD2	TGTGCCAGCAGCTTAGATCGCGGGGGGCAGTTCTTC	CASSLDRGGQFF
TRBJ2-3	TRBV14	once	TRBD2	TGTGCCAGCAGCCAAGGGACTAGCGGGAGGGCGAATACGCAGTATTTT	CASSQGTSGRANTQYF
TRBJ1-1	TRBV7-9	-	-	TGTGCCAGCAGCCCCCGAACAGGAATCCTGAACACTGAAGCTTTCTTT	CASSPRTGILNTEAFF
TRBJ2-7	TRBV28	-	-	TGTGCCAGCAGTCCCCGCATCCACGAGCAGTACTTC	CASSPRIHEQYF
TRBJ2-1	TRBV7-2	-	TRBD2	TGTGCCAGCAGCTTAGACACCGGTGGGAGGGGTCGCGCCTACAATGAGCAGTTCTTC	CASSLDTGGRGRAYNEQFF
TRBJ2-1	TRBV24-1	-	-	TGTGCCACCAGGACCGGGACGAACTCCTACAATGAGCAGTTCTTC	CATRTGTNSYNEQFF
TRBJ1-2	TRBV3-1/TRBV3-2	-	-	TGTGCCAGCAGCCCGCTACGAGGCGACTATGGCTACACCTTC	CASSPLRGDYGYTF
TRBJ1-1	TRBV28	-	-	TGTGCCAGCACCGCCCCGGGCTCCTTTGAAGCTTTCTTT	CASTAPGSFEAFF
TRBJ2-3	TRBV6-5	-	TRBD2	TGTGCCAGCAGTTACGGGGAGGGAACAGATACGCAGTATTTT	CASSYGEGTDTQYF
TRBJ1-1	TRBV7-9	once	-	TGTGCCAGCAGCTTAGGGACAGACAACACTGAAGCTTTCTTT	CASSLGTDNTEAFF
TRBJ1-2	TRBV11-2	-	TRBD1	TGTGCCAGCAGCCTAACGGACAGGGGATCTGGCTACACCTTC	CASSLTDRGSGYTF
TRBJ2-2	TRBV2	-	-	TGTGCCAGCAGGCTAGCCCCTTCCACCGGGGAGCTGTTTTTT	CASRLAPSTGELFF
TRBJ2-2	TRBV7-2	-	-	TGTGCCAGCAGCTTCTCCCCAGCGGGGAACACCGGGGAGCTGTTTTTT	CASSFSPAGNTGELFF
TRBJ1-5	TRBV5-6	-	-	TGTGCCAGCAGCTTGGTATCCGGAAATCAGCCCCAGCATTTT	CASSLVSGNQPQHF
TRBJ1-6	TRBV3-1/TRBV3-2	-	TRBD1	TGTGCCAGCAGCCATACAGGGGGGAATTCACCCCTCCACTTT	CASSHTGGNSPLHF
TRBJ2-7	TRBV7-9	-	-	TGTGCCAGCAGCGCAGGCAGCGAGCAGTACTTC	CASSAGSEQYF
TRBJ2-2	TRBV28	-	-	TGTGCCAGCAGTTTGCCCCTAGCGCCGTCTAACACCGGGGAGCTGTTTTTT	CASSLPLAPSNTGELFF
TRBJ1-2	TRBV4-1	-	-	TGCGCCAGCAGCCAGGGAGAACGCTATGGCTACACCTTC	CASSQGERYGYTF
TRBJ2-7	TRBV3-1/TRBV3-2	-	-	TGTGCCAGCAGCCAGGCCTGGGGGGCGGGAGAATACGAGCAGTACTTC	CASSQAWGAGEYEQYF
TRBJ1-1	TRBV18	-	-	TGTGCCAGCTCACCTAGGACAGTCGAAGCTTTCTTT	CASSPRTVEAFF
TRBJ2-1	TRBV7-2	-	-	TGTGCCAGCAGCCCAAGAGCCGCTGGTCACAATGAGCAGTTCTTC	CASSPRAAGHNEQFF
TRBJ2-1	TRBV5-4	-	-	TGTGCCAGCAGCTTGTGGGCCTCGGATCGAGAGCAGTTCTTC	CASSLWASDREQFF
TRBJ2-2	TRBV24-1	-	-	TGTGCCACTATTGGAGCGACCGGGGAGCTGTTTTTT	CATIGATGELFF
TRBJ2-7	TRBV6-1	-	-	TGTGCCAGCAGTGAACAGTGGGGGGATAGCGAGCAGTACTTC	CASSEQWGDSEQYF
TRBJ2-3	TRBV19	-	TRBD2	TGTGCCAGTAGTTCGACTAGCGGGGGAGGTGATACGCAGTATTTT	CASSSTSGGGDTQYF
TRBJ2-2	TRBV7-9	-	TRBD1	TGTGCCAGCAGCCGGACAGGGGGAAGAGGATCGAACACCGGGGAGCTGTTTTTT	CASSRTGGRGSNTGELFF
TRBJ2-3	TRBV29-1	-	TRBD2	TGCAGCGTTGCGAAACTAGCGGGGGGAGATAGCACAGATACGCAGTATTTT	CSVAKLAGGDSTDTQYF
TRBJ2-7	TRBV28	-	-	TGTGCCAGCAGTCTCGGCGGGACCGGGAACGAGCAGTACTTC	CASSLGGTGNEQYF